The TCR beta chain described here comes from a study of neurological immune-mediated disorders. This clonotype was observed at least ten times. With 10-nucleotide random UMIs, 5'RACE was used to make the cDNA. TCRdb reprocessed the 5' RACE reads via MiXCR and lists one record per CDR3 protein. The data show 18,000 or so distinct CDR3 sequences, with 14% seen just once and 7.8% held by the top ten. The cell input for sorted libraries was about 960,000, and those cells were CD4+ or CD8+ T cells. This clonotype originated in a woman aged 60-70 years with HTLV-1-associated myelopathy (HAM/TSP). Sequences were obtained from CD4+ T cells from blood.

The CDR3 DNA sequence: TGTGCCATCAGTAACCGGGACAACGAGCAGTACTTC. It yields the protein CAISNRDNEQYF. The rearrangement joins TRBV10-3 to TRBJ2-7, with TRBD1 as a possible D gene (6 bases). V lost 5 bases and J lost 5, with 10 bases in between. CDR3 length equals 12 residues. The germline CDR1 and CDR2 sequences are ENHRY and SYGVKD.